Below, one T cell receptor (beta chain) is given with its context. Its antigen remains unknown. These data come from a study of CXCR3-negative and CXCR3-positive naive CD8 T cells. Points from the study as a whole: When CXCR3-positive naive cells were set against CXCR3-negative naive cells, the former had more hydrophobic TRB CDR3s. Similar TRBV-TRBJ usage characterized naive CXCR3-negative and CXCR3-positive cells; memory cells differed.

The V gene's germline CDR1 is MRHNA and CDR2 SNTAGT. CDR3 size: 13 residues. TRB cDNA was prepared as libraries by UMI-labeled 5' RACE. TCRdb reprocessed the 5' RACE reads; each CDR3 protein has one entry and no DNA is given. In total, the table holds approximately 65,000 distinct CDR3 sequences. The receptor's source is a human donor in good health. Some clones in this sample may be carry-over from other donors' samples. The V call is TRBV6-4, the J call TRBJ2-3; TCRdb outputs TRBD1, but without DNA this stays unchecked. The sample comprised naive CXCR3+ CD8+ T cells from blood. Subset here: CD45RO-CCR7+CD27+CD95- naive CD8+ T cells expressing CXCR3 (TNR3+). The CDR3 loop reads CASIRQGFDTQYF.